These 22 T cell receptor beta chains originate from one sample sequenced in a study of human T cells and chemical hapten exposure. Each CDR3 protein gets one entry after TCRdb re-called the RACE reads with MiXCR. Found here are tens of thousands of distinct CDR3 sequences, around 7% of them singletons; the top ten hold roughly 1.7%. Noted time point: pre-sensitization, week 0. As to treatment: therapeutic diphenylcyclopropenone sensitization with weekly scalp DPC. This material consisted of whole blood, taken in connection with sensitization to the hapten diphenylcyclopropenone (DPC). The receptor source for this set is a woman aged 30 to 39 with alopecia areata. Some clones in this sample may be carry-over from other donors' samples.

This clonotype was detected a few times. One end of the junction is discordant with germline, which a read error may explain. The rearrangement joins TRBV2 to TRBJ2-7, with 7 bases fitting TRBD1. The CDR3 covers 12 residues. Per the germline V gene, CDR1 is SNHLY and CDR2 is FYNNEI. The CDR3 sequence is CASSDQTTGRSF. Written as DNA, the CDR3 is TGTGCCAGCAGTGACCAGACGACAGGGAGAAGCTTC.

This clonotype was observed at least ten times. The CDR3 DNA sequence: TGCAGCGTATACACCCGCGGGACTTCTTGGGTGAACACTGAAGCTTTCTTT. Amino acids: CSVYTRGTSWVNTEAFF. V is TRBV29-1 and J is TRBJ1-1; D is possibly TRBD1 (5 bases). Deletions cut 6 bases from V and 0 bases from J, with 23 bases between. Per germline, CDR1 SQVTM and CDR2 ANQGSEA. The CDR3 is 17 residues long. Based on the CDR3 plus reference TRBV29-1 and TRBJ1-1, the full variable domain is SAVISQKPSRDICQRGTSLTIQCQVDSQVTMMFWYRQQPGQSLTLIATANQGSEATYESGFVIDKFPISRPNLTFSTLTVSNMSPEDSSIYLCSVYTRGTSWVNTEAFFGQGTRLTVV.

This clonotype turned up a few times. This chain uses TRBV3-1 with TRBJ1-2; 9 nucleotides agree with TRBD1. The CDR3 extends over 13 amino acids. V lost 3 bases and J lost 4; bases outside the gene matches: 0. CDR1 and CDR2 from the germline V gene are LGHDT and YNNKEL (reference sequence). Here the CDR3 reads CASSQGQGYGYTF. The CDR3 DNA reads TGTGCCAGCAGCCAGGGACAGGGCTATGGCTACACCTTC. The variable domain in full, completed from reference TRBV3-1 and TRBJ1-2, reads DTAVSQTPKYLVTQMGNDKSIKCEQNLGHDTMYWYKQDSKKFLKIMFSYNNKELIINETVPNRFSPKSPDKAHLNLHINSLELGDSAVYFCASSQGQGYGYTFGSGTRLTVV.

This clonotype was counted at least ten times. The CDR3 DNA sequence: TGTGCCAGCAGATCGGGACAGCGGTACGAGCAGTACTTC. Protein sequence: CASRSGQRYEQYF. This chain connects TRBV3-1 to TRBJ2-7, with 7 positions matching TRBD1. Germline CDR1 and CDR2: LGHDT and YNNKEL (reference sequence). V lost 6 bases to trimming and J lost 4 bases; unmatched junction nucleotides: 6. The CDR3 runs 13 residues.

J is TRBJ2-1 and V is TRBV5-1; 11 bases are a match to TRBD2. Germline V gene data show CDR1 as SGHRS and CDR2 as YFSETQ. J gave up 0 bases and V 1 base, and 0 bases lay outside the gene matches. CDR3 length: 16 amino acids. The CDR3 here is CASSLTSGSSYNEQFF. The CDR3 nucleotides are TGCGCCAGCAGCTTGACTAGCGGGAGCTCCTACAATGAGCAGTTCTTC.

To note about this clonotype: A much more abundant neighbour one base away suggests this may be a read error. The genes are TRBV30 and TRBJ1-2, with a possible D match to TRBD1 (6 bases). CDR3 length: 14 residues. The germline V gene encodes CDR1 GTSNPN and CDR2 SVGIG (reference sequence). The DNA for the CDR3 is TGTGCCTGGAGTGGAACCGGACAGCGGCTAGGCTGCACCTTC. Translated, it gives CAWSGTGQRLGCTF.

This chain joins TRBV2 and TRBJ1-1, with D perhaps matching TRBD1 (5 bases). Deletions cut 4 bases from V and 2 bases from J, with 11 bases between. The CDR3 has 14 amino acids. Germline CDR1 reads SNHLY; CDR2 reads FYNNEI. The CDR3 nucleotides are TGTGCCAGCAGTGCCCGGGGCTCCAACACTGAAGCTTTCTTT. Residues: CASSARGSNTEAFF. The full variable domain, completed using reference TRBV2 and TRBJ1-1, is EPEVTQTPSHQVTQMGQEVILRCVPISNHLYFYWYRQILGQKVEFLVSFYNNEISEKSEIFDDQFSVERPDGSNFTLKIRSTKLEDSAMYFCASSARGSNTEAFFGQGTRLTVV.

CDR3 DNA: TGTGCCATCAGTGACCCACCCGGGACTAGCAATCAGCCCCAGCATTTT. It yields the protein CAISDPPGTSNQPQHF. V and J are TRBV10-3 and TRBJ1-5; TRBD1 is a possible D gene (5 bases). Germline V CDR1 and CDR2: ENHRY, SYGVKD. This CDR3 has 16 amino acids. Trimming took off 3 bases at V and 0 bases at J, with 12 bases between the two ends.

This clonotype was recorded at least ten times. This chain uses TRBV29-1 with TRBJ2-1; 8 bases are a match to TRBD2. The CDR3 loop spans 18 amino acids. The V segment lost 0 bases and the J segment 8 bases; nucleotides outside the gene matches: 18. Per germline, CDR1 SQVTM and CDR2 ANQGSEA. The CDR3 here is CSVEDFGGGSGSMDEQFF. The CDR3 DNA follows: TGCAGCGTTGAAGACTTTGGGGGTGGGAGCGGGAGTATGGATGAGCAGTTCTTC.

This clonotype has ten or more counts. CDR3 nucleotides: TGCGCCAGCAGCTTCGACAGAGATAATTCACCCCTCCACTTT. As protein: CASSFDRDNSPLHF. The chain couples TRBV5-1 to TRBJ1-6; weak D call: TRBD1 (5 bases). V gave up 2 bases and J gave up 5 bases, with 8 bases separating them. Per germline, CDR1 SGHRS and CDR2 YFSETQ. The CDR3 totals 14 residues. Complete variable domain (other parts from reference TRBV5-1 and TRBJ1-6): KAGVTQTPRYLIKTRGQQVTLSCSPISGHRSVSWYQQTPGQGLQFLFEYFSETQRNKGNFPGRFSGRQFSNSRSEMNVSTLELGDSALYLCASSFDRDNSPLHFGNGTRLTVT.

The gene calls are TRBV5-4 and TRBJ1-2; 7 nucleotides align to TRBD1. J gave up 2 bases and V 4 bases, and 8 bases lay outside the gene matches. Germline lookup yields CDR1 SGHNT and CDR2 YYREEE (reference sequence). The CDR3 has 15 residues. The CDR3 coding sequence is TGTGCCAGCAGCCCGGCTCCGGGACAGAACTATGGCTACACCTTC. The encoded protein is CASSPAPGQNYGYTF.

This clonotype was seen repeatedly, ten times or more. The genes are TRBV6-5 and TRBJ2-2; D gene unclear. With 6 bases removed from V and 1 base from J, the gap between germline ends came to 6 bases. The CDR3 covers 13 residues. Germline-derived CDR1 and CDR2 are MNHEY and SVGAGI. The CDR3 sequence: CASSRRNTGELFF. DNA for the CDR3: TGTGCCAGCAGCCGCCGGAACACCGGGGAGCTGTTTTTT.

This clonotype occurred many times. CDR3 sequence reads: CASSEHQGVGGYTF. The CDR3 DNA follows: TGTGCCAGCAGTGAACATCAGGGGGTCGGCGGCTACACCTTC. The gene calls are TRBV2 and TRBJ1-2; 7 bases match TRBD1. This CDR3 spans 14 amino acids. CDR1 is SNHLY and CDR2 is FYNNEI in the germline V gene. The V and J ends lost 2 bases and 8 bases, in that order; junction bases with no gene match: 8. The full variable domain, with the rest looked up from reference TRBV2 and TRBJ1-2, is EPEVTQTPSHQVTQMGQEVILRCVPISNHLYFYWYRQILGQKVEFLVSFYNNEISEKSEIFDDQFSVERPDGSNFTLKIRSTKLEDSAMYFCASSEHQGVGGYTFGSGTRLTVV.

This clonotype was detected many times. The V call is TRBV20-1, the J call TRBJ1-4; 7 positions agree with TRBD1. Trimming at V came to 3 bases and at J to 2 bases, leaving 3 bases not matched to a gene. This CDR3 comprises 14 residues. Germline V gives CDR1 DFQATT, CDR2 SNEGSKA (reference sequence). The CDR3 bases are TGCAGTGCTAGTAAGACAGGGACTAATGAAAAACTGTTTTTT. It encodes CSASKTGTNEKLFF.

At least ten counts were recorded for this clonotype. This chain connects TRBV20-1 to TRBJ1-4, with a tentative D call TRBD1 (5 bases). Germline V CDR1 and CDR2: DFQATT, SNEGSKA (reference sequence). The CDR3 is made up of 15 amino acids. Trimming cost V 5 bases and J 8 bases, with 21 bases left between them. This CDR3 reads CSALPNRGDGEKLFF. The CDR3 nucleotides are TGCAGTGCTCTCCCTAACAGAGGGGATGGAGAAAAACTGTTTTTT.

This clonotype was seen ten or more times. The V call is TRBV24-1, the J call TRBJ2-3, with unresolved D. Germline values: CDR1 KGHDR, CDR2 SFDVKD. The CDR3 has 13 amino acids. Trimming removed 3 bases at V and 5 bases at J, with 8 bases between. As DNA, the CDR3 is TGTGCCACCAGTGATCCCTTAGGAGATACGCAGTATTTT. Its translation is CATSDPLGDTQYF.

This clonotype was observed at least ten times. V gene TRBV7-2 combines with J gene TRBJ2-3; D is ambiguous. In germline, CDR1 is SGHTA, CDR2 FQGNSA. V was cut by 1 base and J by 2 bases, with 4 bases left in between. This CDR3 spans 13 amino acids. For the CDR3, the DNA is TGTGCCAGCAGCTTAGTGACCACAGATACGCAGTATTTT. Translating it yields CASSLVTTDTQYF.

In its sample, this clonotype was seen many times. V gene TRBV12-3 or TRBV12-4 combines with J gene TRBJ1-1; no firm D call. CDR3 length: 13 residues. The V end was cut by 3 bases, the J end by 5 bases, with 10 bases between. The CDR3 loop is CASSLEVWTEAFF. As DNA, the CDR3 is TGTGCCAGCAGTTTGGAGGTCTGGACTGAAGCTTTCTTT.

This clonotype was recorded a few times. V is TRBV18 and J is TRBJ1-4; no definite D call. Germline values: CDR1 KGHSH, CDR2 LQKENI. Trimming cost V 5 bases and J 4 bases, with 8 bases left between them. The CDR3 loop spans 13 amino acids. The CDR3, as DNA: TGTGCCAGCTCAGCTGACATTAATGAAAAACTGTTTTTT. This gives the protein CASSADINEKLFF.

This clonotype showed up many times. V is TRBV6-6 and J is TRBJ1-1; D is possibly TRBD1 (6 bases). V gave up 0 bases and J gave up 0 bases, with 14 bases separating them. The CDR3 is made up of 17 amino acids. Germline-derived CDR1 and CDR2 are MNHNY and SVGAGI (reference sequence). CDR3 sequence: CASSYSREGGLNTEAFF. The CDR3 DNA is TGTGCCAGCAGTTACTCCCGGGAGGGGGGGTTGAACACTGAAGCTTTCTTT.

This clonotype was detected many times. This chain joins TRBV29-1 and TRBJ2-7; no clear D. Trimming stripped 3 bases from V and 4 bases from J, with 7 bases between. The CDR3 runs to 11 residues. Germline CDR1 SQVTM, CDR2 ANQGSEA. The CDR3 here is CSVDNEYEQYF. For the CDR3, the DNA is TGCAGCGTTGATAACGAATACGAGCAGTACTTC.

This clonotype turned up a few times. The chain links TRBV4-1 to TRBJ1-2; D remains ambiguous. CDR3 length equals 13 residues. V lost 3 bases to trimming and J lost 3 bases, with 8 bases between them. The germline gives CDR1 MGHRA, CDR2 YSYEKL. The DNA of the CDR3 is TGCGCCAGCAGCCAGGACGGCTACTATGGCTACACCTTC. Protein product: CASSQDGYYGYTF.